A selection of T cell receptor beta chains follows, all from one sample in a study of cytomegalovirus exposure and HLA in healthy donors. The assay was immunoSEQ multiplex PCR, and TCRdb's table has in-frame clones only and misses some. The sample holds 100,000 to 150,000 clones; about 80% are singletons and the top ten take around 1.8%. The sample taken for sequencing was PBMCs. Every receptor here comes from a man between 18 and 29 years old in good health and CMV-seronegative. CDR3s include the opening cysteine and the closing phenylalanine or tryptophan. A D gene is named only where the DNA matches it firmly.

D: -
V: TRBV6-1
CDR3: CEAGESYGYTF

D: -
V: TRBV9
CDR3: CASSVNPGGQDTQYF

D: -
V: TRBV12-5
CDR3: CASGSARVAEQETQYF

D: -
V: TRBV7-9
CDR3: CASSLTGTGVYEQYF

D: -
V: TRBV9
CDR3: CASSVGTGQETQYF

D: TRBD1
V: TRBV5-1
CDR3: CASSLPGQTNTEAFF

D: TRBD1
V: TRBV19
CDR3: CASSIRQGAGNTIYF

D: -
V: TRBV13
CDR3: CASSLAGEQFF

D: TRBD1
V: TRBV7-9
CDR3: CASSLFATGVEDTQYF

D: TRBD2
V: TRBV5-1
CDR3: CASRTSGGAEETQYF

D: -
V: TRBV9
CDR3: CASSTGGAAVQPQHF

D: -
V: TRBV7-8
CDR3: CASSGLQMNTEAFF

D: TRBD2
V: TRBV7-3
CDR3: CASSLTGGGSYEQYF

D: -
V: TRBV4-2
CDR3: CASSQGRGYTF

D: -
V: TRBV6-1
CDR3: CASQDWAQETQYF

D: TRBD2
V: TRBV25-1
CDR3: CASSVSVLAGGPNEQFF

D: -
V: TRBV6-5
CDR3: CASSTDSSPTGELFF

D: -
V: TRBV5-5
CDR3: CASSSDRNYSNQPQHF

D: -
V: TRBV15
CDR3: CATSYPGQSYEQYF

D: TRBD1
V: TRBV6-5
CDR3: CASSFPLRGLYYEQYF